This TCR beta chain was identified during a study of blood T cells in healthy people across ages. Germline V CDR1 and CDR2: SGHVS, FQNEAQ. The CDR3 has 16 amino acids. A J-beta primer mix and a sample-barcoded 5' primer were used in a second PCR of roughly 7 to 12 cycles. TCRdb passed the 5' RACE reads through MiXCR, listing each CDR3 protein once. Among 910,000 or so distinct CDR3 sequences listed, just over 50% were seen once. Regarding this clonotype: Germline and junction disagree at one end, which may indicate a read error.

Sequencing was done on a sample of blood. The TCR comes from a woman aged 60-70 years in good health. The V and J genes are TRBV7-8 and TRBJ2-5, with D perhaps matching TRBD2 (7 bases). CDR3: CVSSLAFGGRGETQYF. In DNA form, the CDR3 reads TGTGTCAGCAGCTTAGCGTTCGGGGGGCGGGGTGAGACCCAGTACTTC.